The sequence of this TCR beta chain was determined in a study of PD-1 blockade in classical Hodgkin lymphoma. Assay: immunoSEQ multiplex PCR; the TCRdb copy retains only in-frame clones and omits some. This repertoire shows approximately 30,000 clones, around 70% found once; its top ten account for around 3.3%. In regard to this clone: The antigen is unknown.

Germline V gene lookup returns CDR1 MNHEY and CDR2 SMNVEV (reference sequence). This CDR3 comprises 14 residues. Losses at the gene ends were 6 bases for V and 4 bases for J; bases not matched to a gene: 6. Time point specified: cycle 4 day 1 (C4D1), after 5 to 7 weeks of nivolumab. Following autologous stem cell transplantation, relapse occurred in every patient, and exposure to brentuximab vedotin varied. Study observations and caveats: Those achieving complete response showed baseline diversity like newly diagnosed patients.

The sequence was collected from a human donor with classical Hodgkin lymphoma. The sequenced sample was peripheral blood mononuclear cells (PBMCs), obtained before the fourth cycle of nivolumab. The rearrangement joins TRBV27 to TRBJ2-1; 7 bases line up with TRBD1. The CDR3 region is CASSTGTAYNEQFF. CDR3 coding DNA: TGTGCCAGCAGCACCGGGACAGCTTACAATGAGCAGTTCTTC.